A single sample gave rise to the 26 T cell receptor beta chains below, sequenced in a study of T cell changes during pregnancy in multiple sclerosis. Produced via immunoSEQ multiplex PCR; TCRdb's table is partial and in-frame only. The table has roughly 45,000 clones, roughly 90% seen once. Here the sequenced sample was peripheral blood, taken in the second trimester of pregnancy. These receptors were obtained from a female donor in good health, enrolled as a control in a pregnancy study.

V usage is TRBV2 and J usage is TRBJ1-5; 8 bases align to TRBD1. The V and J ends lost 6 bases and 7 bases, in that order; junction bases with no gene match: 8. The CDR3 has 14 residues. Germline assignment: CDR1 SNHLY and CDR2 FYNNEI. The CDR3 DNA follows: TGTGCCAGCAGGGGAGACAGGGGAGCCCAGCCCCAGCATTTT. Protein: CASRGDRGAQPQHF.

This sequence joins TRBV5-1 and TRBJ2-1, with 8 bases that match TRBD2. V dropped 0 bases and J dropped 7; count of bases not matched to a gene: 9. The germline gives CDR1 SGHRS, CDR2 YFSETQ. The CDR3 has 16 amino acids. The CDR3 protein is CASSLAEREMRNEQFF. CDR3 nucleotides: TGCGCCAGCAGCTTGGCCGAGCGGGAGATGAGGAATGAGCAGTTCTTC.

J is TRBJ1-2 and V is TRBV19; D may be TRBD1 (6 bases). Germline V CDR1 and CDR2: LNHDA, SQIVND (reference sequence). The CDR3 length is 14 residues. The germline V and J ends were trimmed by 2 bases and 7 bases, with 14 bases remaining between them. The CDR3 sequence is CASSILGDTGGYTF. CDR3 coding DNA: TGTGCCAGTAGTATACTAGGGGACACCGGTGGCTACACCTTC.

This chain links TRBV5-1 with TRBJ1-1; D possibly corresponds to TRBD1 (5 bases). The CDR3 is made up of 13 amino acids. Germline CDR1 SGHRS, CDR2 YFSETQ. Trimming removed 2 bases from V and 5 bases from J, with 10 bases in between. CDR3 region: CASSFREGTEAFF. As DNA, the CDR3 is TGCGCCAGCAGCTTCAGGGAGGGGACTGAAGCTTTCTTT.

This CDR3 is CASSTDRGGYGYTF. As DNA, the CDR3 is TGTGCCAGCAGCACCGACAGGGGAGGTTATGGCTACACCTTC. The chain carries TRBV6-6 and TRBJ1-2, with 8 bases identical to TRBD1. The CDR3 covers 14 residues. The V gene's germline CDR1 is MNHNY and CDR2 SVGAGI (reference sequence). The junction had 8 bases not matched to a gene; V was cut back by 6 bases and J by 5 bases.

This chain joins TRBV6-1 and TRBJ2-5, with a weak D call TRBD1 (6 bases). The J call may be in error: the DNA end matches TRBJ2-7 better. Germline V gives CDR1 MNHNS, CDR2 SASEGT. The CDR3 is 15 amino acids. The CDR3 here is CASRRQESNTYEQYF. Here the CDR3 DNA reads TGTGCCAGCAGAAGACAGGAGTCCAATACCTACGAGCAGTACTTC.

The chain joins TRBV14 to TRBJ2-3; 7 nucleotides agree with TRBD1. Germline assignment: CDR1 SGHDN and CDR2 FVKESK. V trimming: 6 bases; J trimming: 1 base; junction bases outside the gene matches: 7. The CDR3 consists of 15 residues. CDR3 protein: CASRQTGTGTDTQYF. DNA of the CDR3: TGTGCCAGCAGACAGACAGGGACGGGCACAGATACGCAGTATTTT.

The chain is built from TRBV6-1 and TRBJ2-3; TRBD2 aligns across 12 bases. Trimming cost V 4 bases and J 5 bases; bases outside gene matches: 7. Looked up from germline, CDR1 is MNHNS and CDR2 is SASEGT. The CDR3 runs to 16 residues. CDR3 residues: CASSAPSGGAGDTQYF. CDR3 nucleotide sequence: TGTGCCAGCAGTGCTCCTAGCGGGGGGGCCGGAGATACGCAGTATTTT.

This rearrangement joins TRBV7-8 to TRBJ2-2, with TRBD1 matching 10 bases. Germline values: CDR1 SGHVS, CDR2 FQNEAQ. V was clipped by 4 bases and J by 3 bases; unmatched bases: 8. This CDR3 has 17 residues. DNA of the CDR3: TGTGCCAGCAGCTCCCCCGACAGGGGGCGCGACACCGGGGAGCTGTTTTTT. It is translated as CASSSPDRGRDTGELFF.

This chain joins TRBV7-6 and TRBJ2-5; 12 positions match TRBD2. CDR3 length: 16 amino acids. Trimming cost V 5 bases and J 5 bases; bases outside gene matches: 9. CDR1 and CDR2 (germline): SGHVS, FNYEAQ. The CDR3 sequence: CASSQSSGGARETQYF. CDR3 coding DNA: TGTGCCAGCAGCCAGTCTAGCGGGGGGGCTCGGGAGACCCAGTACTTC.

V gene TRBV18 combines with J gene TRBJ1-5, with 10 bases that match TRBD1. Germline CDR1 is KGHSH and CDR2 is LQKENI. With 3 bases clipped from V and 3 bases from J, the junction kept 2 bases outside the gene matches. This CDR3 is 15 amino acids long. The CDR3 DNA is TGTGCCAGCTCACCGGGACAGGGGACCAATCAGCCCCAGCATTTT. This sequence encodes CASSPGQGTNQPQHF.

This chain connects TRBV5-1 to TRBJ1-1; D is undetermined. The CDR3 is 14 residues long. Looked up from germline, CDR1 is SGHRS and CDR2 is YFSETQ. The V gene lost 4 bases and the J gene lost 7 bases, with 17 bases spanning the gap. CDR3 loop: CASSPDGGRDEAFF. In DNA, the CDR3 is TGCGCCAGCAGCCCGGACGGCGGACGGGATGAAGCTTTCTTT. Together with reference TRBV5-1 and TRBJ1-1, the CDR3 gives the full variable domain: KAGVTQTPRYLIKTRGQQVTLSCSPISGHRSVSWYQQTPGQGLQFLFEYFSETQRNKGNFPGRFSGRQFSNSRSEMNVSTLELGDSALYLCASSPDGGRDEAFFGQGTRLTVV.

CDR3 sequence: CAWAPLGLAGESPYF. In nucleotides, the CDR3 is TGTGCCTGGGCTCCCCTCGGACTAGCGGGAGAAAGTCCGTACTTC. The J gene is TRBJ2-5, the V gene TRBV30; 13 positions agree with TRBD2. V dropped 5 bases and J dropped 13; count of bases not matched to a gene: 16. Germline V gene lookup returns CDR1 GTSNPN and CDR2 SVGIG (reference sequence). The CDR3 contains 15 residues.

The chain links TRBV2 to TRBJ2-2, with 8 bases that match TRBD2. V shed 8 bases and J 6 bases; nucleotides not matched to a gene: 8. Germline loops: CDR1 SNHLY, CDR2 FYNNEI. This CDR3 has 14 residues. DNA for the CDR3: TGTGCCAGCGGAGGACTAGCTGGTTCCGGGGAGCTGTTTTTT. Translation: CASGGLAGSGELFF.

Points on this clone: Other DNA sequences in the sample encode the same CDR3. V is TRBV5-1 and J is TRBJ2-1, with a weak D call TRBD2 (6 bases). CDR1 SGHRS and CDR2 YFSETQ come from the germline V gene. The CDR3 has 16 amino acids. Trimming cost V 5 bases and J 0 bases, with 15 bases left between them. The CDR3 nucleotides read TGCGCCAGCAGTTCCCGGGGGAGTAGCTCCTACAATGAGCAGTTCTTC. Its translation is CASSSRGSSSYNEQFF.

V gene TRBV19 combines with J gene TRBJ1-1, with D possibly being TRBD1 (5 bases). The CDR3 is made up of 12 amino acids. Per germline, CDR1 LNHDA and CDR2 SQIVND (reference sequence). Trimming cost V 4 bases and J 10 bases, with 13 bases left between them. For the CDR3, the DNA is TGTGCCAGTAGTACTCGGGGGGAAGGAGCTTTCTTT. This codes for CASSTRGEGAFF.

This clone was counted only a few times. V is TRBV20-1 and J is TRBJ1-1; no clear D. The germline CDR1 and CDR2 sequences are DFQATT and SNEGSKA (reference sequence). CDR3 length equals 10 residues. The CDR3 coding sequence is TGCAGCCTATTGGACACTGAAGCTTTCTTT. Amino acids: CSLLDTEAFF.

The chain combines TRBV27 with TRBJ2-7; 10 positions match TRBD1. V was clipped by 6 bases and J by 5 bases; unmatched bases: 10. The CDR3 has 15 amino acids. Germline CDR1 is MNHEY and CDR2 is SMNVEV (reference sequence). The CDR3 region is CASRRPGQGIDEQYF. The CDR3 region has the DNA TGTGCCAGCAGGAGACCGGGACAGGGGATTGACGAGCAGTACTTC.

The genes are TRBV19 and TRBJ1-6, with TRBD1 matching over 11 bases. The length of the CDR3 is 16 residues. The germline V gene has CDR1 LNHDA and CDR2 SQIVND (reference sequence). V was pared by 3 bases and J by 9 bases, with 7 bases of the junction left unmatched. The CDR3 DNA reads TGTGCCAGTAGTATTCGGACAGGGGGCGTGGGTTCACCCCTCCACTTT. Protein product: CASSIRTGGVGSPLHF. Full variable domain (missing parts from reference TRBV19 and TRBJ1-6): DGGITQSPKYLFRKEGQNVTLSCEQNLNHDAMYWYRQDPGQGLRLIYYSQIVNDFQKGDIAEGYSVSREKKESFPLTVTSAQKNPTAFYLCASSIRTGGVGSPLHFGNGTRLTVT.

The CDR3 loop is CASSVATQGNTGELFF. The CDR3 DNA reads as TGTGCCAGCAGCGTAGCTACCCAGGGAAACACCGGGGAGCTGTTTTTT. The chain couples TRBV9 to TRBJ2-2; maybe TRBD1 (5 bases). The V gene's germline CDR1 is SGDLS and CDR2 YYNGEE. This CDR3 has 16 residues. V shed 0 bases and J shed 2 bases, with 11 bases lying between them.

The rearrangement links TRBV2 to TRBJ1-1, with D tentatively TRBD1 (6 bases). The V and J ends lost 4 bases and 0 bases respectively, with 6 bases between them. This CDR3 contains 13 residues. Per the germline V gene, CDR1 is SNHLY and CDR2 is FYNNEI. The CDR3 reads CASSGTVNTEAFF. For the CDR3, the DNA is TGTGCCAGCAGTGGGACAGTGAACACTGAAGCTTTCTTT.

The chain recombines TRBV15 with TRBJ2-1; 10 bases line up with TRBD2. There are 18 residues in the CDR3. Per germline, CDR1 LNHNV and CDR2 YYDKDF (reference sequence). With 0 bases clipped from V and 5 bases from J, the junction kept 10 bases outside the gene matches. The CDR3 DNA follows: TGTGCCACCAGCAGAGATACGCTAGCGGGGGCTCTGGACAATGAGCAGTTCTTC. The encoded protein is CATSRDTLAGALDNEQFF.

This clone showed up just once. The rearrangement joins TRBV14 to TRBJ2-7; D is perhaps TRBD2 (6 bases). Germline CDR1 reads SGHDN; CDR2 reads FVKESK. This CDR3 contains 14 residues. Trimming took off 0 bases at V and 3 bases at J, with 9 bases between the two ends. CDR3 region: CASSQDGGIYEQYF. As DNA, the CDR3 is TGTGCCAGCAGCCAAGATGGGGGGATCTACGAGCAGTACTTC.

In nucleotides, the CDR3 is TGCGCCAGCAGCGAGCGGGCCGTCTCCTACGAGCAGTACTTC. The encoded protein is CASSERAVSYEQYF. This rearrangement joins TRBV5-1 to TRBJ2-7; the D gene is possibly TRBD2 (6 bases). The CDR3 loop spans 14 amino acids. Per the germline V gene, CDR1 is SGHRS and CDR2 is YFSETQ. Trimming stripped 4 bases from V and 0 bases from J, with 11 bases between.

This clone has just one count. This chain connects TRBV6-5 to TRBJ1-2; 9 bases line up with TRBD1. Per the germline V gene, CDR1 is MNHEY and CDR2 is SVGAGI. V gave up 4 bases and J gave up 7 bases; unmatched junction bases: 7. This CDR3 has 14 residues. For the CDR3, the DNA is TGTGCCAGCAGTTCGGGACAGGGCACGAGTGGCTACACCTTC. This sequence encodes CASSSGQGTSGYTF.

The chain employs TRBV29-1 and TRBJ1-2, with D tentatively TRBD1 (6 bases). In germline, CDR1 is SQVTM, CDR2 ANQGSEA. This CDR3 region has 13 residues. The V and J ends lost 7 bases and 8 bases respectively, with 20 bases between them. CDR3 in DNA: TGCAGCGCTGGGACGACAGGATCGGAGGGCTACACCTTC. This encodes CSAGTTGSEGYTF.